This T cell receptor beta chain was captured in a study of T cell responses to AZD1222 COVID-19 vaccine. Background on the study: Timing groups of about 4 and about 12 weeks for second doses were pooled.

Libraries were prepared by immunoSEQ multiplex PCR; TCRdb keeps only in-frame clonotypes and omits some of them. Seen here are approximately 84,000 clones, 89% observed once, and the top ten hold roughly 2.3%. Study-level findings and limits: In all cases, repertoires were sampled only after the peak T cell response. Researchers report vaccine-associated CD4 TCRs spanning spike, with dominance at 160-218 and 743-854. In a largely white British group with more females than males, clonal diversity was possibly underestimated.

Comments on this clone: The target antigen is unknown.

CDR1 is LNHNV and CDR2 is YYDKDF in the germline V gene (reference sequence). CDR3 size: 18 residues. Trimming left V 0 bases short and J 1 base short, with 16 bases between. V is TRBV15 and J is TRBJ1-3; D is ambiguous. The receptor was isolated from an adult in good health. The specimen comprised peripheral blood, sampled on day 0 of AZD1222 vaccination. CDR3 nucleotides: TGTGCCACCAGCAGAGATCTTGCCAAATTAGGTTCTGGAAACACCATATATTTT. This gives the protein CATSRDLAKLGSGNTIYF. Supplemented by reference TRBV15 and TRBJ1-3, the full variable domain reads DAMVIQNPRYQVTQFGKPVTLSCSQTLNHNVMYWYQQKSSQAPKLLFHYYDKDFNNEADTPDNFQSRRPNTSFCFLDIRSPGLGDTAMYLCATSRDLAKLGSGNTIYFGEGSWLTVV.